The rows below give T cell receptor beta chains drawn from one sample of a study of CXCR3-negative and CXCR3-positive naive CD8 T cells. With the 5' RACE reads reprocessed, TCRdb shows one record per CDR3 protein and no DNA. This repertoire includes under 85,000 distinct CDR3 sequences. Sequencing was carried out using naive CXCR3- CD8+ T cells from blood. All receptors derive from a human donor in good health. Some clones in this sample may be carry-over from other donors' samples. The CDR3 runs from the conserved cysteine through the conserved F or W.

j_call v_call cdr3_aa
TRBJ2-7 TRBV7-2 CASSFGGYRSYEQYF
TRBJ2-7 TRBV7-2 CASSLAGALYEQYF
TRBJ1-1 TRBV5-6 CASSFLGDTEAFF
TRBJ2-2 TRBV29-1 CSVHDGFTGELFF
TRBJ2-7 TRBV27 CASSKTGFVHEQYF
TRBJ2-1 TRBV20-1 CSARDRLYNEQFF
TRBJ2-1 TRBV28 CASNIRTSGDNEQFF
TRBJ2-7 TRBV29-1 CSVDGQGEYEQYF
TRBJ2-7 TRBV9 CASSPRSGASYEQYF
TRBJ1-6 TRBV6-5 CASSLLGGGQSNSPLHF
TRBJ2-3 TRBV7-8 CASSLVGGGSADTQYF
TRBJ2-1 TRBV20-1 CSAAPTSGTNNEQFF
TRBJ1-5 TRBV5-1 CASSWTGDLNQPQHF
TRBJ1-1 TRBV7-3 CASSPDFDSEAFF
TRBJ2-3 TRBV4-3 CASSEGAGTDTQYF
TRBJ1-1 TRBV25-1 CASSEVGGEDTEAFF
TRBJ2-1 TRBV5-6 CASSFFDEQFF